This is a list of T cell receptor beta chains from one sample in a study of cytomegalovirus exposure and HLA in healthy donors. Assay used: immunoSEQ multiplex PCR; TCRdb lists only in-frame clones, some missing. This table holds roughly 60,000 clones, about four fifths found once. Material: PBMCs. These receptors originate from a female donor in good health and CMV-seronegative. CDR3s include the opening cysteine and the closing phenylalanine or tryptophan. The D gene is left open where the match is weak. The size field is filled for only some rows; it gives once, few, many or a size class.

j_call	d_call	clone_size	v_call	cdr3_length	cdr3_aa	cdr3_nt
TRBJ2-7	TRBD1	-	TRBV6-6	15	CASSTQGQGAFEQYF	TGTGCCAGCAGCACCCAGGGACAGGGGGCGTTCGAGCAGTACTTC
TRBJ2-3	TRBD2	-	TRBV27	14	CASSLSGGADTQYF	TGTGCCAGCAGTTTATCGGGGGGGGCAGATACGCAGTATTTT
TRBJ2-2	-	-	TRBV6-5	15	CASSYGYERSGELFF	TGTGCCAGCAGTTACGGTTACGAGCGTTCCGGGGAGCTGTTTTTT
TRBJ1-3	-	-	TRBV7-9	14	CASSFLLSGNTIYF	TGTGCCAGCAGCTTTTTACTCTCTGGAAACACCATATATTTT
TRBJ1-1	-	-	TRBV12-5	17	CASGLVTQSIMNTEAFF	TGTGCTAGTGGTTTGGTAACACAGAGTATCATGAACACTGAAGCTTTCTTT
TRBJ1-1	-	-	TRBV6-5	13	CASSRGVDTEAFF	TGTGCCAGCTCACGGGGGGTGGACACTGAAGCTTTCTTT
TRBJ2-7	-	-	TRBV7-2	15	CASSFASVSSYEQYF	TGTGCCAGCAGCTTCGCGTCGGTGAGCTCCTACGAGCAGTACTTC
TRBJ2-1	-	-	TRBV2	15	CASSDWQGSYNEQFF	TGTGCCAGCAGTGACTGGCAGGGTTCTTACAATGAGCAGTTCTTC
TRBJ2-5	TRBD1	-	TRBV19	15	CASRRTGFFSETQYF	TGTGCCAGTCGAAGGACAGGGTTTTTTTCAGAGACCCAGTACTTC
TRBJ1-4	TRBD1	-	TRBV2	18	CASSPTLAPTGANEKLFF	TGTGCCAGCAGTCCAACCCTAGCCCCGACAGGGGCAAATGAAAAACTGTTTTTT
TRBJ2-3	TRBD2	-	TRBV5-1	16	CASSLGGSGGADTQYF	TGCGCCAGCAGCTTGGGGGGTAGCGGGGGGGCCGATACGCAGTATTTT
TRBJ2-7	TRBD1	-	TRBV7-8	14	CASSFPPPGGEQYF	TGTGCCAGCAGCTTCCCGCCCCCAGGGGGCGAGCAGTACTTC
TRBJ2-2	-	-	TRBV21-1	18	CASSKPIRLAGNTGELFF	TGTGCCAGCAGCAAACCGATTCGACTAGCGGGGAACACCGGGGAGCTGTTTTTT
TRBJ2-3	-	-	TRBV19	15	CASSMVGMRSDTQYF	TGTGCCAGTAGTATGGTCGGGATGAGGTCAGATACGCAGTATTTT
TRBJ1-1	TRBD1	-	TRBV15	15	CATSRIQGKVAEAFF	TGTGCCACCAGCAGGATACAGGGGAAAGTCGCTGAAGCTTTCTTT
TRBJ2-5	-	few	TRBV20-1	11	CSARGGETQYF	TGCAGTGCTAGGGGGGGAGAGACCCAGTACTTC
TRBJ1-5	-	-	TRBV18	13	CASSPTVDQPQHF	TGTGCCAGCTCACCTACAGTGGATCAGCCCCAGCATTTT
TRBJ2-1	TRBD1	-	TRBV29-1	15	CSAILTGSSYNEQFF	TGCAGCGCCATCCTGACAGGGAGCTCCTACAATGAGCAGTTCTTC
TRBJ2-2	-	-	TRBV2	15	CASRRSIPNTGELFF	TGTGCCAGCAGGAGGTCCATTCCGAACACCGGGGAGCTGTTTTTT
TRBJ2-3	-	once	TRBV5-5	16	CASSRGAGGGTDTQYF	TGTGCCAGCAGCCGGGGGGCGGGCGGGGGCACAGATACGCAGTATTTT
TRBJ2-2	-	-	TRBV6-5	13	CASRRGLAGELFF	TGTGCCAGCAGGAGAGGGCTTGCCGGGGAGCTGTTTTTT
TRBJ2-7	-	-	TRBV28	14	CASSLQGRSYEQYF	TGTGCCAGCAGTTTACAGGGGCGATCGTACGAGCAGTACTTC
TRBJ1-1	TRBD1	-	TRBV29-1	12	CSAGQGSIEAFF	TGCAGCGCCGGACAGGGTTCGATTGAAGCTTTCTTT
TRBJ1-1	-	-	TRBV7-2	14	CASLRGGYGTEAFF	TGTGCCAGCTTGAGGGGGGGATACGGCACTGAAGCTTTCTTT
TRBJ2-7	TRBD2	-	TRBV9	14	CASSVASGSYEQYF	TGTGCCAGCAGCGTCGCTAGCGGCTCCTACGAGCAGTACTTC
TRBJ2-3	-	-	TRBV5-1	15	CASSSGQPNTDTQYF	TGCGCCAGCAGCTCCGGACAGCCTAACACAGATACGCAGTATTTT
TRBJ1-2	TRBD1	-	TRBV15	15	CATSREKGAYYGYTF	TGCGCCACCAGCAGAGAAAAGGGGGCATACTATGGCTACACCTTC
TRBJ1-1	-	-	TRBV5-1	13	CASSLSGGPEAFF	TGCGCCAGCAGCTTGTCGGGGGGGCCTGAAGCTTTCTTT
TRBJ1-1	TRBD1	-	TRBV5-1	14	CASSPTGARTEAFF	TGCGCCAGCAGCCCCACAGGGGCTCGGACTGAAGCTTTCTTT
TRBJ2-7	-	-	TRBV6-6	14	CASSTQTGFYEQYF	TGTGCCAGCAGTACCCAAACAGGGTTCTACGAGCAGTACTTC
TRBJ1-1	TRBD1	-	TRBV11-2	19	CASSLVGRDRVTMNTEAFF	TGTGCCAGCAGCTTAGTGGGCCGGGACAGGGTTACCATGAACACTGAAGCTTTCTTT
TRBJ2-1	TRBD2	-	TRBV6-4	15	CASSPLAGAYNEQFF	TGTGCCAGCAGTCCCCTAGCGGGGGCCTACAATGAGCAGTTCTTC
TRBJ2-7	-	few	TRBV4-1	14	CASSQDKGAYEQYF	TGCGCCAGCAGCCAAGATAAGGGGGCCTACGAGCAGTACTTC
TRBJ2-3	-	-	TRBV6-5	14	CASSYSGLSDTQYF	TGTGCCAGCAGTTACTCGGGGCTTAGTGATACGCAGTATTTT
TRBJ2-7	TRBD1	-	TRBV6-1	15	CASSEHGRGYGEQYF	TGTGCCAGCAGTGAACATGGCAGGGGGTATGGCGAGCAGTACTTC